The clone carrying this T cell receptor beta chain occurred a few times. As yet, its antigen is unknown. Measured with immunoSEQ multiplex PCR; TCRdb has only the in-frame clones, and not every one. This table holds tens of thousands of clones, around nine tenths found once. The data stem from a study of monozygotic twins with cystic fibrosis. Study at large: Library input was 2.5 to 3 micrograms of fragmented DNA, with 15 PCR cycles. Regarding the study as a whole: Nucleotide-identical clonotype sharing was significantly higher within monozygotic CF twin pairs than between unrelated CF individuals. In 13 of 16 pairs, V gene usage was closest to the co-twin's. The repertoire was suggested to be naive-dominated, clonality median about 0.0095.

CDR1 and CDR2 (germline): SEHNR, FQNEAQ (reference sequence). V was shortened by 3 bases and J by 2 bases, with 13 bases between the two germline ends. There are 15 residues in the CDR3. The chain has TRBV7-9 and TRBJ2-5, with D possibly matching TRBD2 (6 bases). The TCR was taken from a boy younger than 10 with cystic fibrosis. The source material was blood. The CDR3 DNA reads TGTGCCAGCAGCTTGGGCAGCGGGTCACAAGAGACCCAGTACTTC. Translating it yields CASSLGSGSQETQYF.